This TCR beta chain appears in the sequencing data of a study of shared clonotypes between healthy human individuals. Whole-study results and caveats: Across a handful of donors, naive CD4 shared roughly 5.1%, naive CD8 around 4%, memory CD4 2.3%, memory CD8 0.4% to 0.5%.

J was trimmed by 2 bases and V by 1 base; bases with no gene match: 5. Germline CDR1 is SGHRS and CDR2 is YFSETQ. The length of the CDR3 is 15 residues. Concerning this clone: No antigen is known for it.

Only Caucasian adults living in Nashville, Tennessee made up the donor group. The assay was immunoSEQ multiplex PCR, and TCRdb's table has in-frame clones only and misses some. Of 2 million to 2.5 million clones listed, around 95% are singletons. This chain joins TRBV5-1 and TRBJ2-7, with 8 bases matching TRBD2. The clonotype originates from a man aged 18 to 30 in good health. Sequenced sample: naive CD4+ T cells sorted from blood. Stated subset: CD45RA+ positively selected. CDR3 sequence: CASSLISGAAYEQYF. In DNA, the CDR3 is TGCGCCAGCAGCTTGATTAGCGGGGCGGCCTACGAGCAGTACTTC.